These T cell receptor beta chains were read from a single sample in a study of blood T cell repertoires in COVID-19. TCRdb keeps only in-frame clones here, not all; method: immunoSEQ multiplex PCR. The sample records fewer than 70,000 clones, under 90% being singletons. The sequencing sample was made of peripheral blood. All receptors come from a human donor in a cohort sampled during active COVID-19. Both conserved end residues are part of each CDR3. A D gene is named only where the DNA matches it firmly. A clone size is listed for some rows: how often the clone was seen (once, few, many), or a class if it is expanded.

D: TRBD2; J: TRBJ2-1; V: TRBV6-2/TRBV6-3; size: -; DNA: TGTGCCAGCAGTTCCCCCGGGACTAGCCGTTCCTACAATGAGCAGTTCTTC; CDR3: CASSSPGTSRSYNEQFF
D: TRBD1; J: TRBJ2-7; V: TRBV6-6; size: -; DNA: TGTGCCAGCAGTTTATTAATTGGACAGGCCTACGAGCAGTACTTC; CDR3: CASSLLIGQAYEQYF
D: -; J: TRBJ1-5; V: TRBV30; size: once; DNA: TGTGCCTGGAGTGTACGAGGGCCCAATCAGCCCCAGCATTTT; CDR3: CAWSVRGPNQPQHF
D: -; J: TRBJ1-2; V: TRBV9; size: -; DNA: TGTGCCAGCAGCCACGTGGGGGGAGTCTATGGCTACACCTTC; CDR3: CASSHVGGVYGYTF
D: TRBD2; J: TRBJ2-4; V: TRBV5-4; size: -; DNA: TGTGCCAGCAGCCCCGGGACTAGCGGGACCCTCCAGGGCAAAAACATTCAGTACTTC; CDR3: CASSPGTSGTLQGKNIQYF
D: -; J: TRBJ2-3; V: TRBV7-9; size: -; DNA: TGTGCCAGCAGCAGACTAGGAGTCACAGATACGCAGTATTTT; CDR3: CASSRLGVTDTQYF
D: -; J: TRBJ2-7; V: TRBV11-2; size: -; DNA: TGTGCCAGCAGCTTAGATACCACAAACTACGAGCAGTACTTC; CDR3: CASSLDTTNYEQYF
D: TRBD2; J: TRBJ2-7; V: TRBV6-5; size: -; DNA: TGTGCGAGCACTAAGCGGGAACCCTACGAGCAGTACTTC; CDR3: CASTKREPYEQYF
D: -; J: TRBJ1-2; V: TRBV7-9; size: -; DNA: TGTGCCAGCGAACCACAGGGCCAGGGAGGCTACACCTTC; CDR3: CASEPQGQGGYTF
D: -; J: TRBJ1-1; V: TRBV14; size: few; DNA: TGTGCCAGCAGCCAAGGCGGGACGGCCCATGAAGCTTTCTTT; CDR3: CASSQGGTAHEAFF